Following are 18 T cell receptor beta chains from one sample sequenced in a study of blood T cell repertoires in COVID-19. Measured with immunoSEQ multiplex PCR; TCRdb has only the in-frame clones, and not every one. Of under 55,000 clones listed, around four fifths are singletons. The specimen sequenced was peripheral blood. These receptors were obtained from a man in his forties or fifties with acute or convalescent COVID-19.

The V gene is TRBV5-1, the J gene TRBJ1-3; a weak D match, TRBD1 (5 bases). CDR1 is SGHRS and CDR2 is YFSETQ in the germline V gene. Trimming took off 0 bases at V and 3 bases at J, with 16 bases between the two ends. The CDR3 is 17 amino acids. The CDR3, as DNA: TGCGCCAGCAGCTTGGATGGGGGGACGGGGCGTGGAAACACCATATATTTT. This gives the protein CASSLDGGTGRGNTIYF. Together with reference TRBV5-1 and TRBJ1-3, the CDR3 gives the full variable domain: KAGVTQTPRYLIKTRGQQVTLSCSPISGHRSVSWYQQTPGQGLQFLFEYFSETQRNKGNFPGRFSGRQFSNSRSEMNVSTLELGDSALYLCASSLDGGTGRGNTIYFGEGSWLTVV.

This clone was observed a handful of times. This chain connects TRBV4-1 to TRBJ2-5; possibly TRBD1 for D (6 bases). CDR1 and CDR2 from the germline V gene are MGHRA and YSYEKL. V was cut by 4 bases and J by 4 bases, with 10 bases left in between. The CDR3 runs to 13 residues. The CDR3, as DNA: TGCGCCAGCAGCCCGCTAGGGGGAGAGACCCAGTACTTC. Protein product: CASSPLGGETQYF.

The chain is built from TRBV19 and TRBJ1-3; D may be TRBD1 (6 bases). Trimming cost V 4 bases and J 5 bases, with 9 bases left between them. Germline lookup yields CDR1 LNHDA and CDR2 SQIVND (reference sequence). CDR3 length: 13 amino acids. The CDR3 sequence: CASSRTVRNTIYF. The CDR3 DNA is TGTGCCAGTAGTAGGACAGTTCGAAACACCATATATTTT.

The CDR3 region is CASSLKGAQTEAFF. CDR3 DNA sequence: TGTGCCAGCAGCTTGAAGGGGGCGCAGACTGAAGCTTTCTTT. This chain links TRBV5-5 with TRBJ1-1; 7 nucleotides agree with TRBD1. Germline CDR1 SGHKS, CDR2 YYEKEE (reference sequence). After removal of 1 base from V and 5 bases from J, the junction contained 5 bases not matched to a gene. The CDR3 sequence is 14 residues long.

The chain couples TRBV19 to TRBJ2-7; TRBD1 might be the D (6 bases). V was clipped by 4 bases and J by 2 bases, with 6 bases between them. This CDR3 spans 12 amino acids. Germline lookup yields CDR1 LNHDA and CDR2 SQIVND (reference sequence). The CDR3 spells CASSRDTYEQYF. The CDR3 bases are TGTGCCAGTAGTAGGGACACCTACGAGCAGTACTTC. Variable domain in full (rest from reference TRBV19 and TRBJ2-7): DGGITQSPKYLFRKEGQNVTLSCEQNLNHDAMYWYRQDPGQGLRLIYYSQIVNDFQKGDIAEGYSVSREKKESFPLTVTSAQKNPTAFYLCASSRDTYEQYFGPGTRLTVT.

The DNA of the CDR3 is TGTGCCAGCAGTCCCCAAGGCGAGGATTCACCCCTCCACTTT. This codes for CASSPQGEDSPLHF. The genes are TRBV2 and TRBJ1-6; D unclear. Trimming left V 5 bases short and J 8 bases short, with 13 bases between. Germline-derived CDR1 and CDR2 are SNHLY and FYNNEI. This CDR3 is 14 amino acids long.

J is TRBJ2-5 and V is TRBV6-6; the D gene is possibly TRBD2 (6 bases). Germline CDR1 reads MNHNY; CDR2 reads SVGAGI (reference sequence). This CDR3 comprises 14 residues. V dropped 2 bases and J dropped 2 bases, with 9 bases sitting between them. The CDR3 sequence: CASSYGGSQETQYF. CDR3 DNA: TGTGCCAGCAGTTACGGGGGGTCGCAAGAGACCCAGTACTTC.

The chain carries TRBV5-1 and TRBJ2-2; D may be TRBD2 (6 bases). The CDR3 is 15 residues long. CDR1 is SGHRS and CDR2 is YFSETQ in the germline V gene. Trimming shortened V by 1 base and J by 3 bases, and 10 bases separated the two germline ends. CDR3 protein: CASSLRASDTGELFF. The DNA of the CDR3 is TGCGCCAGCAGCTTGCGGGCTAGCGACACCGGGGAGCTGTTTTTT.

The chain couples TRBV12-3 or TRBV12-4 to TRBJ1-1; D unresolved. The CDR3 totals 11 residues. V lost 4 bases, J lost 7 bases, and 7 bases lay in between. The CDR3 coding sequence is TGTGCCAGCAGTTATCGGGATGAAGCTTTCTTT. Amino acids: CASSYRDEAFF.

The CDR3: CASSYRTLNTEAFF. The DNA of the CDR3 is TGTGCCAGCAGTTACAGGACACTTAACACTGAAGCTTTCTTT. This sequence joins TRBV6-5 and TRBJ1-1; TRBD1 might be the D (5 bases). The length of the CDR3 is 14 residues. In germline, CDR1 is MNHEY, CDR2 SVGAGI. Deletions cut 2 bases from V and 2 bases from J, with 9 bases between.

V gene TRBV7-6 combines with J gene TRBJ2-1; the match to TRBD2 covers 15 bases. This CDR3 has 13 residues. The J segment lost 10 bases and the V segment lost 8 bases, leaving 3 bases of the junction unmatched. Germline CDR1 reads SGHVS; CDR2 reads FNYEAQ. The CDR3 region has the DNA TGTGCCAGCGGACTAGCGGGAGGGTACGAGCAGTTCTTC. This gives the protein CASGLAGGYEQFF.

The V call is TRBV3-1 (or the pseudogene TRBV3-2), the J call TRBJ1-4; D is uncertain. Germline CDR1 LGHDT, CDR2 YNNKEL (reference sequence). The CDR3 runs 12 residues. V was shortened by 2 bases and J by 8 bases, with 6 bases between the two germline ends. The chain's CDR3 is CASSQSLEKLFF. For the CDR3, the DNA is TGTGCCAGCAGCCAATCCCTGGAAAAACTGTTTTTT.

CDR3 loop: CASRRTGGGNEKLFF. DNA of the CDR3: TGTGCCAGTAGGAGGACAGGGGGCGGTAATGAAAAACTGTTTTTT. The chain links TRBV19 to TRBJ1-4, with 11 bases identical to TRBD1. Germline CDR1 and CDR2: LNHDA and SQIVND (reference sequence). This CDR3 has 15 amino acids. V was pared by 6 bases and J by 4 bases, with 4 bases of the junction left unmatched.

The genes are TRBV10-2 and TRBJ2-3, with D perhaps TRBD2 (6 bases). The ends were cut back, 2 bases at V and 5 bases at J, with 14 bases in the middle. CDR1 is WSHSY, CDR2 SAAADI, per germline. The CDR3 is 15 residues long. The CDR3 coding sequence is TGCGCCAGCAGTGAGCTTAGCGGAATCGGAGATACGCAGTATTTT. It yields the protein CASSELSGIGDTQYF.

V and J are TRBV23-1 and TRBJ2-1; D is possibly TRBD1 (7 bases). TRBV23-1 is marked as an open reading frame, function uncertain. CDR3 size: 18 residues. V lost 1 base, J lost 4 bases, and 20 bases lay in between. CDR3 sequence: CASSQFTGARGAYNEQFF. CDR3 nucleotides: TGCGCCAGCAGTCAATTTACAGGGGCGCGGGGCGCGTACAATGAGCAGTTCTTC.

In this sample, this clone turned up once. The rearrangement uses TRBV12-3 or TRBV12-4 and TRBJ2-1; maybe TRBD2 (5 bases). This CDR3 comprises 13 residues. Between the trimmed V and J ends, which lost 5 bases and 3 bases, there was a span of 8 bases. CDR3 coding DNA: TGTGCCAGCAGTGACGGGGACTACAATGAGCAGTTCTTC. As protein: CASSDGDYNEQFF.

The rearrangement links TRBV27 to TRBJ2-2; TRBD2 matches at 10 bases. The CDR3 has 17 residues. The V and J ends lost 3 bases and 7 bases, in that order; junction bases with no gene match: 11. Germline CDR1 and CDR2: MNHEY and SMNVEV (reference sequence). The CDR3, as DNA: TGTGCCAGCAGTTTCCTGGGAAGCGGGGGGGCAAACGGGGAGCTGTTTTTT. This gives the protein CASSFLGSGGANGELFF.

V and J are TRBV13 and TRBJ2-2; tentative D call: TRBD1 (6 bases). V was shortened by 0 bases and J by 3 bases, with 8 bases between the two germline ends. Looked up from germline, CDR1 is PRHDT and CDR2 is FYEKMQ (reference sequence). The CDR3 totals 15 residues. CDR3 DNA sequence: TGTGCCAGCAGCTTAGGGGACAGATACACCGGGGAGCTGTTTTTT. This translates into CASSLGDRYTGELFF.